This TCR beta chain was recorded in a study of blood T cell repertoires in COVID-19. Sequencing was performed with immunoSEQ multiplex PCR; in TCRdb, only in-frame clones are kept and a portion is missing. The profile shows some 110,000 clones, 85% of them singletons. This CDR3 is 15 amino acids long. Trimming pared 0 bases from V and 6 bases from J, leaving 11 bases between. Germline loops: CDR1 SNHLY, CDR2 FYNNEI. This chain connects TRBV2 to TRBJ2-2, with D unclear. The receptor's source is a man aged 35 to 55 with acute or convalescent COVID-19. Sequenced input: peripheral blood. CDR3 sequence: CASSEARLNAGELFF. The CDR3 region has the DNA TGTGCCAGCAGTGAAGCGCGCCTTAACGCCGGGGAGCTGTTTTTT.